Given below is one T cell receptor beta chain in context. This clonotype turned up a few times. The antigen this receptor binds is unknown. Base qualities were left out, and no much larger clone turns up one base away. Full-length TCR variable regions were amplified by 5' RACE PCR using constant-region reverse primers, and then by semi-nested PCR using Nested Universal Primer A. Using the ReliaPrep RNA Cell Miniprep System, total RNA was extracted, and the SMARTer RACE 5'/3' Kit was then used to reverse transcribe the RNA into 5'RACE-ready cDNA. Full-length TCR alpha and beta libraries were barcoded with multiplex adaptors and sequenced on an Illumina MiSeq. The study's own analysis went as follows. For each of nine subset-tissue groups, sequencing data from the five patients were combined, and the groups were compared by unsupervised clustering of TCR gene usage. Repertoire similarity was calculated with the Morisita-Horn index, weighting shared sequences by their contribution to each repertoire. TCRdb reprocessed the public reads (quality trimming at Q25 with fastp, clone calling with MiXCR) and kept in-frame beta chains. Rows matching on CDR3 protein sequence are summarized as one entry with the most common DNA and genes. TCRdb assigned the V and J calls; the authors' analysis was not used. Recorded for this sample are around 30,000 distinct CDR3 sequences; about a quarter of them occurred a single time. Roughly 4% of the sample lies in the top ten.

This specimen comes from a study (dated by TCRdb to about 2015). Study-wide context: The study tested whether tumor-infiltrating Tregs in breast cancer are recruited from blood Tregs or converted in situ from other CD4+ T cell subsets. Overall study outcomes, separate from this receptor: The greatest overlap of tumor-infiltrating Treg TCR alpha and beta sequences was observed with tumor naive CD4+ T cells, followed by blood naive CD4+ T cells. Rather than covering whole repertoires, validation in the larger cohort was restricted to a single TCR beta V-J rearrangement. Tumor memory CD4+ T cell TCR gene usage clustered with blood and lymph node memory CD4+ cells and lymph node naive CD4+ cells.

The Miltenyi Naive CD4+ T Cell Isolation kit was used to purify naive CD4+ T cells, and CD25 microbeads were used to remove Tregs. Tregs, naive and memory CD4+ T cells from tumor, blood and ipsilateral draining lymph nodes of five breast cancer patients underwent full-length TCR alpha and beta sequencing. Tumor tissue and lymph nodes from ipsilateral axillary dissection were perfused with PBS, minced and digested with collagenase I and hyaluronidase. Mononuclear cells from lymph nodes or roughly 54 ml of peripheral blood were isolated by Ficoll density gradient centrifugation. Sorted cell populations were confirmed by FACS to exceed 90% purity. The CDR3 measures 17 amino acids from cysteine to phenylalanine. Left in the record is the CDR3 DNA by itself, 51 bases read in frame from the first base. CDR1 SGDLS and CDR2 YYNGEE are derived from the germline V gene. V ends up 0 bases short and J 2 bases short, with an unmatched junction base count of 8.

The sequence links TRBV9 to TRBJ2-3; TRBD2 aligns with 8 central bases. The receptor was isolated from a female donor with breast cancer. The sample was naive CD4+ T cells sorted from a lymph node. This specimen's cell subset or site label, per the study, means: naive CD4+ T cells, CD4+CD45RA+CD25-. The nucleotide sequence is given as TGTGCCAGCAGCGTAGGAGCGGGAGAGCCCAACACAGATACGCAGTATTTT. It is translated as CASSVGAGEPNTDTQYF.